This T cell receptor beta chain was documented in a study of blood T cell repertoires in COVID-19. The wider study: Sources were T cells, B-cell-depleted T cells, or PBMCs; the material itself was cDNA or gDNA.

Between the trimmed V and J ends, which lost 5 bases and 4 bases, there was a span of 7 bases. CDR3 length: 12 amino acids. Germline CDR1 is SGHVS and CDR2 is FQNEAQ. Sequencing used immunoSEQ multiplex PCR; TCRdb keeps in-frame clones, though not all of them. The sample holds fewer than 350,000 clones; around 85% are singletons and the top ten take roughly 6.3%. Sequences were obtained from PBMCs or T cells enriched from blood (not recorded which). The rearrangement links TRBV7-8 to TRBJ2-3; no clear D gene. The clonotype was recovered from a woman aged 40 to 49 who had recovered from COVID-19. The CDR3 DNA reads as TGTGCCAGCAGCCACAGCCCAGATACGCAGTATTTT. Its protein product is CASSHSPDTQYF.